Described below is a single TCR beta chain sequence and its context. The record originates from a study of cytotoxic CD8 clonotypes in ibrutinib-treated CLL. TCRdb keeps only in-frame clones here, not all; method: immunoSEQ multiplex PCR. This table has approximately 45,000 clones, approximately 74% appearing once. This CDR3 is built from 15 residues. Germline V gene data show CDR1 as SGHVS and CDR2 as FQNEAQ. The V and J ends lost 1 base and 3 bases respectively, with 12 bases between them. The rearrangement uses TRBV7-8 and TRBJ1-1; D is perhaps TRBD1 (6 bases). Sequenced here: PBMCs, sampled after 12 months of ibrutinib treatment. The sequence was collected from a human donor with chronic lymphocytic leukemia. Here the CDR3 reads CASSLVQGGYTEAFF. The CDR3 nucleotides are TGTGCCAGCAGCTTAGTACAGGGAGGTTACACTGAAGCTTTCTTT.